This TCR beta chain is drawn from a study of blood T cell repertoires in COVID-19. Assay used: immunoSEQ multiplex PCR; TCRdb lists only in-frame clones, some missing. Here the sample spans about 140,000 clones, more than 60% being singletons. CDR3 size: 11 residues. In germline, CDR1 is SGHNT, CDR2 YYREEE (reference sequence). V shed 8 bases and J 2 bases; nucleotides not matched to a gene: 0. The V and J genes are TRBV5-4 and TRBJ2-7; 8 nucleotides agree with TRBD2. The sample was peripheral blood. The receptor's source is a woman between 45 and 65 years old with active or convalescent COVID-19. The CDR3 DNA follows: TGTGCCAGGGGACTAGCCTACGAGCAGTACTTC. This translates into CARGLAYEQYF.